Below, 20 T cell receptor beta chains from the same sample are listed, as sequenced in a study of T cell repertoires in cytomegalovirus infection (dated by TCRdb to between 2018 and 2021). No antigen has been identified for these receptors. This specimen's treatment or condition label, interpreted: in vitro stimulation with specific CMV peptide epitopes to enrich CMV-specific T cells. The sequencer was an Illumina HiSeq 1500. The raw public data were reprocessed by TCRdb itself: fastp quality trimming at Q25, MiXCR clonotype calling, in-frame beta chains only. Records with the same CDR3 protein are collapsed into one entry carrying the most frequent genes and DNA. For this sample the table gives about half a million distinct CDR3 sequences, of which 33% were detected only once. The ten largest clonotypes hold around a sixth of the sample. The sample consisted of cultured PBMCs, taken from culture after CMV antigen stimulation. The receptors originated from a human donor in good health (CMV status not recorded). Some clones in this sample may be carry-over from other donors' samples.

V and J are TRBV4-3 and TRBJ2-1, with D perhaps TRBD1 or TRBD2 (5 bases each). V was shortened by 5 bases and J by 10 bases, with 21 bases between the two germline ends. The germline gives CDR1 LGHNA, CDR2 YSLEER. The CDR3 consists of 15 residues. The CDR3 coding sequence is TGCGCCAGCAGCTACATATCCGGGACCCCCGGGGAGCAGTTCTTC. Amino acids: CASSYISGTPGEQFF.

In this sample, this clonotype turned up a few times. This chain uses TRBV25-1 with TRBJ1-1; D ambiguous. V shed 4 bases and J shed 8 bases, with 14 bases lying between them. This CDR3 region has 13 residues. Germline CDR1 reads MGHDK; CDR2 reads SYGVNS. For the CDR3, the DNA is TGTGCCAGCAGTGGCTCTAGGAGTGTAGAAGCTTTCTTT. Its protein product is CASSGSRSVEAFF.

The chain couples TRBV6-2 or TRBV6-3 to TRBJ2-1; D perhaps matches TRBD1 (5 bases). Trimming removed 7 bases at V and 9 bases at J, with 16 bases between. Germline values: CDR1 MNHEY, CDR2 SVGEGT. The CDR3 covers 13 residues. The DNA for the CDR3 is TGTGCCAGCAACTTCGGCAGGGTGGGTGAGCAGTTCTTC. This codes for CASNFGRVGEQFF.

In its sample, this clonotype was seen a few times. The chain uses TRBV7-6 and TRBJ2-2; 8 bases align to TRBD1. The CDR3 runs 16 residues. Germline values: CDR1 SGHVS, CDR2 FNYEAQ. J gave up 4 bases and V 2 bases, and 6 bases lay outside the gene matches. Written as DNA, the CDR3 is TGTGCCAGCAGCTTAAGTAGCACAGGGGGCACCGGGGAGCTGTTTTTT. It is translated as CASSLSSTGGTGELFF.

DNA for the CDR3: TGTGCCAGCATCGGGACGAAAAAGGGCTACACCTTC. It is translated as CASIGTKKGYTF. This chain joins TRBV7-9 and TRBJ1-2, with D maybe TRBD1 (5 bases). V gave up 7 bases and J gave up 8 bases, with 14 bases separating them. The CDR3 spans 12 residues. Germline loops: CDR1 SEHNR, CDR2 FQNEAQ (reference sequence).

The chain recombines TRBV7-2 with TRBJ2-5; 8 bases align to TRBD2. V shed 3 bases and J 1 base; nucleotides not matched to a gene: 16. The CDR3 loop spans 19 amino acids. CDR1 and CDR2 (germline): SGHTA, FQGNSA. Here the CDR3 DNA reads TGTGCCAGCAGCTTGGGATGGACTAGCCCCTCCCGGGGCCAAGAGACCCAGTACTTC. Translation: CASSLGWTSPSRGQETQYF.

This clonotype was seen a handful of times. CDR3 amino acids: CASSLSDLAGGETQYF. Here the CDR3 DNA reads TGTGCCAGCAGCTTATCCGATTTAGCGGGAGGAGAGACCCAGTACTTC. The chain recombines TRBV11-2 with TRBJ2-5; 10 bases are a match to TRBD2. The junction had 7 bases not matched to a gene; V was cut back by 2 bases and J by 4 bases. From germline, CDR1 is SGHAT and CDR2 FQNNGV. The CDR3 consists of 16 residues.

This clonotype has more than one count but fewer than ten. The chain combines TRBV12-3 or TRBV12-4 with TRBJ1-2, with 7 bases identical to TRBD1. V was pared by 5 bases and J by 4 bases, with 16 bases of the junction left unmatched. The CDR3 has 17 residues. The CDR3 spells CASSPLRGQMISYGYTF. In DNA, the CDR3 is TGTGCCAGCAGTCCCCTTCGGGGACAGATGATTTCCTATGGCTACACCTTC.

This clonotype was seen many times. The chain combines TRBV7-2 with TRBJ2-7; 8 bases are a match to TRBD1. The CDR3 is 13 amino acids. The V gene end was trimmed by 5 bases and the J gene end by 5 bases; junction bases not matched to a gene: 5. Germline V lookup: CDR1 SGHTA, CDR2 FQGNSA. CDR3 region: CASSKDRDNEQYV. The CDR3 DNA reads TGTGCCAGCAGCAAGGACAGGGACAACGAGCAGTACGTC.

In this sample, this clonotype turned up a few times. This chain joins TRBV2 and TRBJ2-4; no reliable D call. The CDR3 covers 14 residues. V was cut by 9 bases and J by 5 bases, with 17 bases left in between. CDR1 SNHLY and CDR2 FYNNEI come from the germline V gene. The CDR3 spells CASSRSGSENIQYF. As DNA, the CDR3 is TGTGCCAGTAGTCGGTCGGGTTCAGAAAACATTCAGTACTTC.

Remarks on this clonotype: A read error is possible here, since a much larger clone lies one base away. The chain recombines TRBV12-3 or TRBV12-4 with TRBJ1-6; possible D gene TRBD1, 5 bases. The CDR3 covers 13 residues. V was clipped by 6 bases and J by 10 bases, with 13 bases between them. CDR3 nucleotides: TGTGCCAGCAGCCAAGGACACAACTCACCCCTCCACTTT. Its protein product is CASSQGHNSPLHF.

This clonotype has only a few counts. V usage is TRBV28 and J usage is TRBJ2-7, with 12 bases aligning to TRBD1. This CDR3 has 15 residues. V lost 2 bases, J lost 6 bases, and 5 bases stayed unmatched. Germline V gene sequence: CDR1 MDHEN, CDR2 SYDVKM. In DNA, the CDR3 is TGTGCCAGCAGTTTAGCGGGACAGGGGGCTTTCGAGCAGTACTTC. It codes for CASSLAGQGAFEQYF.

This clonotype has just a few counts. The chain employs TRBV27 and TRBJ1-6, with unresolved D. The CDR3 loop spans 13 amino acids. Trimming removed 4 bases at V and 14 bases at J, with 15 bases between. CDR1 and CDR2 from the germline V gene are MNHEY and SMNVEV (reference sequence). In DNA, the CDR3 is TGTGCCAGCAGTTCGAACCGGTTTCAGACCCTCCACTTT. Protein product: CASSSNRFQTLHF.

V is TRBV12-3 or TRBV12-4 and J is TRBJ2-2, with a weak D call TRBD1 (5 bases). The V and J ends lost 7 bases and 0 bases respectively, with 12 bases between them. The CDR3 loop spans 15 amino acids. CDR3 in amino acids: CASTLTVTNTGELFF. In DNA, the CDR3 is TGTGCCAGCACTTTGACAGTCACGAACACCGGGGAGCTGTTTTTT.

This clonotype was counted only a few times. J is TRBJ2-1 and V is TRBV7-6; a possible D gene is TRBD2 (6 bases). This CDR3 comprises 15 residues. Deletions cut 1 base from V and 2 bases from J, with 9 bases between. Germline-derived CDR1 and CDR2 are SGHVS and FNYEAQ. Written as DNA, the CDR3 is TGTGCCAGCAGCTTAGGCGGGAACACCTACAATGAGCAGTTCTTC. Translation gives CASSLGGNTYNEQFF.

The chain recombines TRBV27 with TRBJ1-1; D might be TRBD1 (5 bases). The CDR3 totals 17 residues. Germline CDR1 is MNHEY and CDR2 is SMNVEV (reference sequence). Trimming stripped 5 bases from V and 0 bases from J, with 19 bases between. CDR3 sequence (DNA): TGTGCCAGCAGTCCCAGGGATCTACAATGGCTGAACACTGAAGCTTTCTTT. Protein: CASSPRDLQWLNTEAFF.

The V gene is TRBV10-2, the J gene TRBJ2-7, with 7 bases matching TRBD1. In germline, CDR1 is WSHSY, CDR2 SAAADI. The CDR3 has 14 residues. Trimming removed 7 bases from V and 4 bases from J; junction bases left unmatched: 10. DNA for the CDR3: TGCGCCAGCACCGGGACAGTGAAGGGTTACGAGCAGTACTTC. It yields the protein CASTGTVKGYEQYF.

The chain employs TRBV12-3 or TRBV12-4 and TRBJ1-6, with D possibly matching TRBD1 (5 bases). Trimming took 6 bases from V and 7 from J, leaving 16 bases between them. The CDR3 runs to 15 residues. Here the CDR3 reads CASSLFEGLNSPLHF. The CDR3 coding sequence is TGTGCCAGCAGCCTCTTTGAGGGACTGAATTCACCCCTCCACTTT.

This clonotype was observed a single time. This rearrangement joins TRBV3-1 to TRBJ2-3; 11 bases are a match to TRBD1. With 2 bases clipped from V and 7 bases from J, the junction kept 8 bases outside the gene matches. There are 16 residues in the CDR3. The germline V gene has CDR1 LGHDT and CDR2 YNNKEL (reference sequence). This chain's CDR3 is CASSQSNRTGGNTQYF. DNA for the CDR3: TGTGCCAGCAGCCAATCCAACAGGACAGGGGGCAATACGCAGTATTTT.

This clonotype was seen more than once but under ten times. The chain combines TRBV7-2 with TRBJ2-7; TRBD2 aligns across 7 bases. The germline CDR1 and CDR2 sequences are SGHTA and FQGNSA. Germline trimming cut 2 bases from V and 2 bases from J; bases unmatched to any gene: 12. The CDR3 sequence is 17 residues long. The CDR3: CASSLRAAGRTPYEQYF. In nucleotides, the CDR3 is TGTGCCAGCAGCTTAAGGGCCGCCGGGAGGACCCCCTACGAGCAGTACTTC.